Presented here are 27 T cell receptor beta chains from one specimen sequenced in a study of blood T cell repertoires in COVID-19 (dated by TCRdb to about 2020). Libraries were built with the immunoSEQ multiplex PCR assay. This is the immuneACCESS table as TCRdb keeps it, with only in-frame sequences that have V and J called. A part of the clones is gone; compared with another copy, unresolved V genes explain less than half, and the rest is unexplained. The sample records 300,000 to 400,000 clones, approximately 88% of which are singletons. Of the sample, around 0.95% is held by the ten largest clones. Sequencing used PBMCs or T cells enriched from blood (not recorded which). The receptors derive from a woman in her twenties or thirties with acute COVID-19.

This sequence joins TRBV7-9 and TRBJ1-2; a weak D match, TRBD1 (5 bases). The CDR3 has 14 residues. Trimming pared 3 bases from V and 0 bases from J, leaving 8 bases between. CDR1 and CDR2 (germline): SEHNR, FQNEAQ (reference sequence). CDR3 bases: TGTGCCAGCAGCTTTGACAGAACTAACTATGGCTACACCTTC. This encodes CASSFDRTNYGYTF. Based on the CDR3 plus reference TRBV7-9 and TRBJ1-2, the full variable domain is DTGVSQNPRHKITKRGQNVTFRCDPISEHNRLYWYRQTLGQGPEFLTYFQNEAQLEKSRLLSDRFSAERPKGSFSTLEIQRTEQGDSAMYLCASSFDRTNYGYTFGSGTRLTVV.

The chain links TRBV2 to TRBJ1-1; D uncertain. CDR1 and CDR2 from the germline V gene are SNHLY and FYNNEI. This CDR3 has 14 amino acids. V lost 5 bases to trimming and J lost 1 base, with 11 bases between them. The CDR3 sequence: CASSMGSRNTEAFF. In DNA form, the CDR3 reads TGTGCCAGCAGTATGGGGAGCCGGAACACTGAAGCTTTCTTT. Filled out from reference TRBV2 and TRBJ1-1, the complete variable domain reads EPEVTQTPSHQVTQMGQEVILRCVPISNHLYFYWYRQILGQKVEFLVSFYNNEISEKSEIFDDQFSVERPDGSNFTLKIRSTKLEDSAMYFCASSMGSRNTEAFFGQGTRLTVV.

The chain joins TRBV20-1 to TRBJ1-5, with 8 bases fitting TRBD1. The CDR3 spans 14 residues. The junction had 2 bases not matched to a gene; V was cut back by 3 bases and J by 1 base. The germline CDR1 and CDR2 sequences are DFQATT and SNEGSKA (reference sequence). CDR3 coding DNA: TGCAGTGCTAGTGACAGGGGAAGCAATCAGCCCCAGCATTTT. Protein product: CSASDRGSNQPQHF.

This chain links TRBV7-2 with TRBJ1-2; the D gene is possibly TRBD1 (6 bases). The V gene lost 1 base and the J gene lost 3 bases, with 12 bases spanning the gap. CDR1 SGHTA and CDR2 FQGNSA come from the germline V gene. The CDR3 has 15 residues. This CDR3 reads CASSLVVRGDYGYTF. The DNA of the CDR3 is TGTGCCAGCAGCTTAGTGGTCAGGGGCGACTATGGCTACACCTTC.

The chain links TRBV6-2 or TRBV6-3 to TRBJ1-1; perhaps TRBD1 as D (6 bases). With 0 bases removed from V and 5 bases from J, the gap between germline ends came to 10 bases. Germline lookup yields CDR1 MNHEY and CDR2 SVGEGT. The CDR3 covers 14 residues. As DNA, the CDR3 is TGTGCCAGCAGTTACTCGGCGGGGGCTACTGAAGCTTTCTTT. It yields the protein CASSYSAGATEAFF.

V usage is TRBV19 and J usage is TRBJ2-3; 14 bases fit TRBD2. This CDR3 is 18 amino acids long. Germline V gives CDR1 LNHDA, CDR2 SQIVND (reference sequence). The J segment lost 0 bases and the V segment lost 6 bases, leaving 8 bases of the junction unmatched. The CDR3 DNA reads as TGTGCCAGTAGAGGACTAGCGGGGGGCATATCTAGCACAGATACGCAGTATTTT. Translated, it gives CASRGLAGGISSTDTQYF.

The chain is built from TRBV27 and TRBJ2-1; D is undetermined. The CDR3 extends over 15 amino acids. Germline values: CDR1 MNHEY, CDR2 SMNVEV (reference sequence). V dropped 4 bases and J dropped 0 bases, with 10 bases sitting between them. CDR3 region: CASSSRPSSYNEQFF. CDR3 coding DNA: TGTGCCAGCAGTTCGAGGCCAAGCTCCTACAATGAGCAGTTCTTC.

This chain uses TRBV29-1 with TRBJ2-5, with 8 bases aligning to TRBD1. In germline, CDR1 is SQVTM, CDR2 ANQGSEA. The CDR3 is 12 amino acids. The V and J ends lost 7 bases and 3 bases, in that order; junction bases with no gene match: 4. CDR3 sequence: CSAATGEETQYF. The CDR3 DNA follows: TGCAGCGCTGCGACAGGGGAAGAGACCCAGTACTTC.

The chain combines TRBV6-4 with TRBJ2-3; the D is unclear. Germline V gene data show CDR1 as MRHNA and CDR2 as SNTAGT. V was clipped by 0 bases and J by 0 bases, with 13 bases between them. The CDR3 length is 17 residues. CDR3 protein: CASSDSMRKSSTDTQYF. CDR3 nucleotide sequence: TGTGCCAGCAGTGACTCGATGCGTAAAAGTAGCACAGATACGCAGTATTTT.

The CDR3 sequence: CASSFPGADGYTF. The CDR3 region has the DNA TGCGCCAGCAGCTTTCCAGGGGCGGATGGCTACACCTTC. The genes are TRBV5-1 and TRBJ1-2; a possible D gene is TRBD1 (6 bases). V lost 2 bases and J lost 6, with 11 bases in between. In germline, CDR1 is SGHRS, CDR2 YFSETQ. The CDR3 runs to 13 residues.

V is TRBV5-1 and J is TRBJ1-4; 8 bases agree with TRBD1. V dropped 2 bases and J dropped 2; count of bases not matched to a gene: 2. Germline V gene lookup returns CDR1 SGHRS and CDR2 YFSETQ. This CDR3 has 15 residues. CDR3 region: CASSFQGATNEKLFF. The CDR3 DNA reads as TGCGCCAGCAGCTTTCAGGGGGCGACTAATGAAAAACTGTTTTTT. Using reference TRBV5-1 and TRBJ1-4 for the parts outside the CDR3, the full variable domain is KAGVTQTPRYLIKTRGQQVTLSCSPISGHRSVSWYQQTPGQGLQFLFEYFSETQRNKGNFPGRFSGRQFSNSRSEMNVSTLELGDSALYLCASSFQGATNEKLFFGSGTQLSVL.

This sequence joins TRBV6-7 and TRBJ2-7; D might be TRBD2 (6 bases). TRBV6-7 is an open reading frame, and its role is uncertain. The CDR3 length is 12 residues. Trimming pared 7 bases from V and 5 bases from J, leaving 12 bases between. CDR3 nucleotides: TGTGCCAGCACCCACTCGGGGGACGAGCAGTACTTC. This translates into CASTHSGDEQYF.

This sequence joins TRBV18 and TRBJ2-7; 7 bases map to TRBD2. There are 15 residues in the CDR3. Germline V lookup: CDR1 KGHSH, CDR2 LQKENI. V dropped 2 bases and J dropped 3; count of bases not matched to a gene: 7. The CDR3 DNA follows: TGTGCCAGCTCACCAGTGGGGGGGATCCTCTACGAGCAGTACTTC. This sequence encodes CASSPVGGILYEQYF. The full variable domain, with the rest looked up from reference TRBV18 and TRBJ2-7, is NAGVMQNPRHLVRRRGQEARLRCSPMKGHSHVYWYRQLPEEGLKFMVYLQKENIIDESGMPKERFSAEFPKEGPSILRIQQVVRGDSAAYFCASSPVGGILYEQYFGPGTRLTVT.

V usage is TRBV11-2 and J usage is TRBJ1-2; 8 positions match TRBD1. The CDR3 contains 14 residues. The germline V gene encodes CDR1 SGHAT and CDR2 FQNNGV. The V segment lost 5 bases and the J segment 6 bases; nucleotides outside the gene matches: 8. CDR3 DNA: TGTGCCAGCAGCCCCCGGACAGGGTGGAATGGCTACACCTTC. It encodes CASSPRTGWNGYTF.

This rearrangement joins TRBV7-2 to TRBJ2-7; a possible D gene is TRBD1 (6 bases). CDR1 is SGHTA, CDR2 FQGNSA, per germline. The CDR3 has 15 residues. Between the trimmed V and J ends, which lost 1 base and 6 bases, there was a span of 16 bases. The CDR3: CASSLVATGIGEQYF. DNA of the CDR3: TGTGCCAGCAGCTTAGTCGCCACAGGGATAGGCGAGCAGTACTTC.

The V gene is TRBV3-1 (or the pseudogene TRBV3-2), the J gene TRBJ1-2; maybe TRBD1 (6 bases). Trimming pared 0 bases from V and 7 bases from J, leaving 12 bases between. CDR1 and CDR2 from the germline V gene are LGHDT and YNNKEL (reference sequence). This CDR3 region has 14 residues. The CDR3 nucleotides read TGTGCCAGCAGCCAAGAACAGGGTACGGGTGGCTACACCTTC. It yields the protein CASSQEQGTGGYTF.

This chain uses TRBV5-1 with TRBJ2-5; possibly TRBD2 for D (5 bases). This CDR3 has 13 amino acids. V was trimmed by 3 bases and J by 4 bases, leaving 10 bases between them. Germline V gene sequence: CDR1 SGHRS, CDR2 YFSETQ. CDR3: CASSSTTRETQYF. CDR3 sequence (DNA): TGCGCCAGCAGCTCAACTACTAGAGAGACCCAGTACTTC.

As concerns this clone: Other nucleotide sequences in the sample specify the same CDR3. The gene calls are TRBV9 and TRBJ2-7; D perhaps matches TRBD1 (6 bases). Trimming cost V 0 bases and J 2 bases, with 12 bases left between them. Germline CDR1 is SGDLS and CDR2 is YYNGEE. CDR3 size: 15 residues. CDR3 residues: CASSVGGGVAYEQYF. The CDR3 region has the DNA TGTGCCAGCAGCGTAGGAGGGGGTGTCGCCTACGAGCAGTACTTC.

The genes are TRBV27 and TRBJ2-7, with a weak D call TRBD1 (6 bases). The germline V and J ends were trimmed by 5 bases and 5 bases, with 10 bases remaining between them. Germline lookup yields CDR1 MNHEY and CDR2 SMNVEV (reference sequence). CDR3 length: 12 residues. The CDR3, as DNA: TGTGCCAGCAGTGAAGGGGGAGACGAGCAGTACTTC. Its protein product is CASSEGGDEQYF.

This chain uses TRBV30 with TRBJ2-3; 8 nucleotides agree with TRBD2. This CDR3 spans 15 amino acids. Trimming took 3 bases from V and 3 from J; bases not matched to a gene: 8. Germline CDR1 and CDR2: GTSNPN and SVGIG (reference sequence). CDR3 sequence: CAWSRSGGRTDTQYF. Here the CDR3 DNA reads TGTGCCTGGAGCCGGAGCGGGGGAAGGACAGATACGCAGTATTTT.

The rearrangement uses TRBV12-5 and TRBJ2-1; TRBD2 matches 7 bases. The germline CDR1 and CDR2 sequences are LGHNT and FRNRAP. The CDR3 runs 14 residues. J lost 5 bases, V lost 6 bases, and 7 bases had no gene match. This CDR3 reads CASGIPRGDNEQFF. The CDR3 DNA reads TGTGCTAGTGGGATCCCCCGGGGGGACAATGAGCAGTTCTTC.

This clone occurred once. The chain carries TRBV23-1 and TRBJ1-1, with TRBD1 as a possible D gene (5 bases). TRBV23-1 is an ORF, with its function uncertain. The CDR3 loop spans 16 amino acids. Trimming stripped 7 bases from V and 0 bases from J, with 18 bases between. The CDR3 nucleotides read TGCGCCAGCACAATATCGGGGACTGACTTGAACACTGAAGCTTTCTTT. Its translation: CASTISGTDLNTEAFF.

The rearrangement uses TRBV2 and TRBJ2-1; 8 nucleotides match TRBD2. Unmatched junction bases numbered 9, after V lost 5 bases and J lost 6 bases. Germline loops: CDR1 SNHLY, CDR2 FYNNEI. The CDR3 is 15 residues long. This CDR3 reads CASSKDLSGGNEQFF. CDR3 sequence (DNA): TGTGCCAGCAGTAAAGATTTAAGCGGGGGCAATGAGCAGTTCTTC.

CDR3 sequence (DNA): TGTGCCAGCAGCTTGATCGCAGACTACACCTTC. Encoded protein: CASSLIADYTF. This sequence joins TRBV5-6 and TRBJ1-2; D gene uncertain. With 1 base removed from V and 10 bases from J, the gap between germline ends came to 8 bases. The germline V gene has CDR1 SGHDT and CDR2 YYEEEE. The CDR3 contains 11 residues.

The chain combines TRBV7-9 with TRBJ1-1, with unresolved D. This CDR3 has 13 amino acids. The V end was cut by 2 bases, the J end by 1 base, with 5 bases between. CDR1 SEHNR and CDR2 FQNEAQ come from the germline V gene (reference sequence). This chain's CDR3 is CASSLTANTEAFF. The CDR3, as DNA: TGTGCCAGCAGCTTAACAGCGAACACTGAAGCTTTCTTT.

The CDR3 region is CASSFTVYEQYF. CDR3 bases: TGTGCCAGCAGTTTTACAGTCTACGAGCAGTACTTC. The chain has TRBV12-3 or TRBV12-4 and TRBJ2-7, with unresolved D. The CDR3 totals 12 residues. V shed 3 bases and J shed 3 bases, with 6 bases lying between them.

J is TRBJ1-1 and V is TRBV30; D perhaps matches TRBD1 (5 bases). The CDR3 consists of 13 residues. Germline-derived CDR1 and CDR2 are GTSNPN and SVGIG (reference sequence). The germline V and J ends were trimmed by 3 bases and 3 bases, with 11 bases remaining between them. CDR3 coding DNA: TGTGCCTGGAGATCAGGGTGGGACACTGAAGCTTTCTTT. Protein product: CAWRSGWDTEAFF.